This entry features one T cell receptor (beta chain) sequence. Its cognate antigen has yet to be identified. Per-nucleotide qualities are absent, and no much larger clonotype sits a single base away. Looking up the germline V gene yields CDR1 MDHEN and CDR2 SYDVKM. The CDR3 starts with the cysteine, ends with the phenylalanine, and has 16 residues. Of all the DNA, just the CDR3 is kept, 48 bases in frame from base 1. V is cut by 3 bases and J by 2 bases, and the space between the germline ends is 15 bases. RNA was extracted with the RNeasy kit and roughly 0.45 to 1 ug was reverse transcribed using random hexamers. The immunoSEQ multiplex PCR assay, covering 54 Vbeta and 13 Jbeta segments, was used to amplify TCR beta CDR3 regions. Bias from PCR amplification was corrected by using a synthetic template baseline for primer optimization and for computational correction. The original methods were these. Reads were assigned to V, D and J genes according to IMGT and analyzed in immunoSEQ Analyzer, with only productive sequences retained. Clonality was calculated as one minus the Shannon entropy normalized by log2 of the number of productive unique sequences. Public and private clones were assessed among the 100 most prevalent clones of each patient and control. Susac-specific clones were defined as absent from healthy and MS cohorts, about 1,100 published viral clones and other ImmuneACCESS disease sequences. The public reads were run again by TCRdb, first through fastp at Q25 and then through MiXCR, and only productive beta chains were kept. Merged by CDR3 protein, the rows form single entries marked with the most common genes and DNA. V and J calls and clone size were set by TCRdb, not the authors. The sample contains about 180,000 distinct CDR3 sequences, 90% to 95% of them found a single time. The ten largest clones add up to less than 0.2% of the sample.

These data come from a study of CD8 T cells in Susac syndrome (dated by TCRdb to about 2019). With respect to the entire study: The study used repertoire sequencing to test whether antigen drove CD8+ T cell activation and differentiation in Susac syndrome. The clonality of the CD8+ T cell repertoire was compared across over 10 healthy donors, around 14 Susac syndrome patients and about 16 multiple sclerosis patients. What the work shows at the level of the full study, not this receptor alone: The number of individuals in the TCR sequencing and HLA analysis was recognized as being relatively small.

Peripheral blood CD8+ and CD4+ T cells from healthy donors, Susac syndrome patients and multiple sclerosis patients were profiled by high-throughput TCR beta sequencing. Multiple sclerosis controls were treatment-naive patients with stable or active relapsing-remitting disease fulfilling revised McDonald criteria. Bulk CD8+ and CD4+ T cells were purified magnetically by negative isolation, whereas CD8+ TEMRA cells were enriched by FACS. Blood was drawn into EDTA tubes, processed within 24 hours, and PBMCs were isolated by density gradient centrifugation. PBMCs destined for TCR sequencing were cryopreserved in liquid nitrogen and later thawed in a 37 °C water bath. The sorted or isolated CD4+, CD8+ and CD8+ TEMRA cells had a purity of 90% or higher.

Here the chain combines TRBV28 and TRBJ2-3, with TRBD1 tentatively as D gene (5 bases match). This TCR was sampled from a human donor with multiple sclerosis. Specimen: CD8+ T cells from PBMCs. The CDR3 region has the sequence CASSFVLGAPTDTQYF. DNA sequence: TGTGCCAGCAGTTTCGTGCTAGGGGCCCCCACAGATACGCAGTATTTT.